These 29 T cell receptor beta chains were sequenced from one sample in a study of neurological immune-mediated disorders. Described time point: longitudinal time-point 1 (baseline). TCRdb itself ran the 5' RACE reads through MiXCR, one entry per CDR3 protein. The table records over 70,000 distinct CDR3 sequences, 10% to 13% of them present only once. Source material: PBMCs. These receptors were obtained from a man aged 30-40 years in good health.

This clonotype was counted ten times or more. This rearrangement joins TRBV29-1 to TRBJ2-1; possibly TRBD1 for D (5 bases). Germline V gene data show CDR1 as SQVTM and CDR2 as ANQGSEA. CDR3 length: 15 residues. The V end lost 4 bases, the J end lost 3 bases, and 16 bases lay between the germline ends. In DNA form, the CDR3 reads TGCAGCGTTGCAAAATGGGGCAGCGACTACAATGAGCAGTTCTTC. It specifies CSVAKWGSDYNEQFF.

Ten or more counts support this clonotype. V gene TRBV7-2 combines with J gene TRBJ2-3; tentatively, D is TRBD2 (6 bases). Trimming shortened V by 5 bases and J by 3 bases, and 12 bases separated the two germline ends. This CDR3 contains 14 residues. The germline CDR1 and CDR2 sequences are SGHTA and FQGNSA. CDR3 nucleotides: TGTGCCAGCAGCACAAGCGGGCTTACAGATACGCAGTATTTT. This translates into CASSTSGLTDTQYF.

This clonotype appeared many times. V and J are TRBV20-1 and TRBJ1-1; D uncertain. The CDR3 loop spans 10 amino acids. Per germline, CDR1 DFQATT and CDR2 SNEGSKA (reference sequence). Trimming shortened V by 6 bases and J by 9 bases, and 11 bases separated the two germline ends. Here the CDR3 reads CSAPVLKAFF. The CDR3 nucleotides read TGCAGTGCCCCAGTATTGAAAGCTTTCTTT.

In its sample, this clonotype was seen many times. The rearrangement uses TRBV11-2 and TRBJ2-3; the D gene is possibly TRBD2 (5 bases). CDR3 size: 13 residues. CDR1 is SGHAT, CDR2 FQNNGV, per germline. V dropped 5 bases and J dropped 4 bases, with 10 bases sitting between them. The CDR3 coding sequence is TGTGCCAGCAGCGCTTACGGGGCAGATACGCAGTATTTT. Its protein is CASSAYGADTQYF.

This clonotype came up a few times. The chain is built from TRBV3-1 and TRBJ2-5; possibly TRBD1 for D (6 bases). This CDR3 comprises 15 residues. Germline V CDR1 and CDR2: LGHDT, YNNKEL (reference sequence). Trimming cost V 5 bases and J 3 bases, with 16 bases left between them. CDR3 coding DNA: TGTGCCAGCAGCAGCCCTTCTGAGGGGGAAGAGACCCAGTACTTC. As protein: CASSSPSEGEETQYF.

There are many counts of this clonotype. The chain recombines TRBV6-6 with TRBJ2-7, with D uncertain. Trimming shortened V by 6 bases and J by 0 bases, and 9 bases separated the two germline ends. The CDR3 runs 13 residues. The V gene's germline CDR1 is MNHNY and CDR2 SVGAGI (reference sequence). The CDR3 DNA follows: TGTGCCAGCAGAACCCCTAGCTCCTACGAGCAGTACTTC. As protein: CASRTPSSYEQYF.

CDR3 nucleotide sequence: TGTGCCAGCAGCTTAACGGGCCGCACAGATACGCAGTATTTT. Protein sequence: CASSLTGRTDTQYF. The chain employs TRBV7-3 and TRBJ2-3; no reliable D call. Trimming shortened V by 0 bases and J by 1 base, and 5 bases separated the two germline ends. The germline CDR1 and CDR2 sequences are SGHTA and FQGTGA. This CDR3 contains 14 residues.

V is TRBV10-3 and J is TRBJ2-1, with TRBD2 matching 14 bases. Trimming removed 4 bases from V and 7 bases from J; junction bases left unmatched: 0. This CDR3 contains 14 residues. CDR1 is ENHRY and CDR2 is SYGVKD in the germline V gene. For the CDR3, the DNA is TGTGCCATCAGTGGACTAGCGGGAGGGAATGAGCAGTTCTTC. It yields the protein CAISGLAGGNEQFF.

This clonotype showed up just a few times. The chain employs TRBV6-2 or TRBV6-3 and TRBJ2-7; D perhaps matches TRBD2 (5 bases). Trimming removed 2 bases at V and 0 bases at J, with 11 bases between. The CDR3 extends over 15 amino acids. CDR1 is MNHEY and CDR2 is SVGEGT in the germline V gene. This CDR3 reads CASSYPGIPSYEQYF. The CDR3 DNA sequence: TGTGCCAGCAGTTACCCCGGGATCCCCTCCTACGAGCAGTACTTC.

This clonotype was observed a handful of times. The CDR3 nucleotides read TGTGCCAGCAGTTGGGCCCCCGGGACAGGGAATGGCTACACCTTC. It specifies CASSWAPGTGNGYTF. The V call is TRBV6-6, the J call TRBJ1-2; 9 bases are a match to TRBD1. V dropped 4 bases and J dropped 6; count of bases not matched to a gene: 9. Germline-derived CDR1 and CDR2 are MNHNY and SVGAGI (reference sequence). The CDR3 has 15 amino acids.

At least ten counts were recorded for this clonotype. The chain recombines TRBV28 with TRBJ2-6; 8 bases align to TRBD1. CDR3 length: 18 residues. CDR1 is MDHEN, CDR2 SYDVKM, per germline. V lost 5 bases, J lost 3 bases, and 12 bases stayed unmatched. For the CDR3, the DNA is TGTGCCAGCAGTCCCGGACAGGGATATGGTGATGGGGCCAACGTCCTGACTTTC. Translated, it gives CASSPGQGYGDGANVLTF.

Ten or more counts support this clonotype. This chain joins TRBV3-1 and TRBJ1-1, with unresolved D. Germline lookup yields CDR1 LGHDT and CDR2 YNNKEL (reference sequence). Trimming shortened V by 4 bases and J by 0 bases, and 6 bases separated the two germline ends. This CDR3 spans 13 amino acids. Here the CDR3 DNA reads TGTGCCAGCAGCCGGGAACTGAACACTGAAGCTTTCTTT. This gives the protein CASSRELNTEAFF.

This clonotype was recorded at least ten times. The V and J genes are TRBV9 and TRBJ1-2, with no clear D. CDR3 length: 17 amino acids. V gave up 3 bases and J gave up 4 bases, with 22 bases separating them. The germline V gene encodes CDR1 SGDLS and CDR2 YYNGEE. The DNA of the CDR3 is TGTGCCAGCAGCGCCCGCACCGGTACCCCGGGAGTCTATGGCTACACCTTC. Its translation is CASSARTGTPGVYGYTF.

This clonotype was found many times. This chain links TRBV28 with TRBJ2-7; 7 bases are a match to TRBD1. CDR3 length: 15 amino acids. CDR1 and CDR2 (germline): MDHEN, SYDVKM. V shed 2 bases, J shed 2 bases, and the junction held 6 bases outside the gene matches. The CDR3 coding sequence is TGTGCCAGCAGTTTAGCTTGGGACAGCCCCTACGAGCAGTACTTC. Encoded protein: CASSLAWDSPYEQYF. The full variable domain, rest sourced from reference TRBV28 and TRBJ2-7, is DVKVTQSSRYLVKRTGEKVFLECVQDMDHENMFWYRQDPGLGLRLIYFSYDVKMKEKGDIPEGYSVSREKKERFSLILESASTNQTSMYLCASSLAWDSPYEQYFGPGTRLTVT.

At least ten counts were recorded for this clonotype. The chain has TRBV20-1 and TRBJ2-4; D gene ambiguous. From germline, CDR1 is DFQATT and CDR2 SNEGSKA (reference sequence). V dropped 6 bases and J dropped 1 base, with 13 bases sitting between them. The CDR3 runs to 14 residues. The CDR3 nucleotides read TGCAGTGCACCCCCCTCTGGCGCCAAAAACATTCAGTACTTC. It is translated as CSAPPSGAKNIQYF.

This clonotype was seen at least ten times. The chain couples TRBV10-3 to TRBJ2-1, with TRBD1 matching over 10 bases. V dropped 4 bases and J dropped 8; count of bases not matched to a gene: 11. CDR3 size: 16 residues. In germline, CDR1 is ENHRY, CDR2 SYGVKD. The DNA for the CDR3 is TGTGCCATCAGTGTAACCGGGACAGGGGTTTTCGATGAGCAGTTCTTC. Its protein is CAISVTGTGVFDEQFF.

In this sample, this clonotype turned up many times. The J gene is TRBJ2-7, the V gene TRBV6-2 or TRBV6-3; 9 bases are shared with TRBD1. CDR1 and CDR2 from the germline V gene are MNHEY and SVGEGT. The length of the CDR3 is 14 residues. The trim removed 5 bases at V and 6 bases at J, leaving 8 bases unmatched. For the CDR3, the DNA is TGTGCCAGCAGTCCACCGGGACAGGGTACCGAGCAGTACTTC. This translates into CASSPPGQGTEQYF.

The sample holds many counts of this clonotype. This CDR3 is CASSYSGGGELFF. The CDR3 region has the DNA TGTGCCAGCAGTTACTCGGGGGGCGGGGAGCTGTTTTTT. This sequence joins TRBV6-5 and TRBJ2-2; maybe TRBD2 (6 bases). In germline, CDR1 is MNHEY, CDR2 SVGAGI. Trimming shortened V by 0 bases and J by 7 bases, and 6 bases separated the two germline ends. There are 13 residues in the CDR3.

This clonotype was picked up many times. V gene TRBV6-2 or TRBV6-3 combines with J gene TRBJ2-6; the D gene is possibly TRBD2 (6 bases). The V gene lost 8 bases and the J gene lost 0 bases, with 14 bases spanning the gap. Germline V gene lookup returns CDR1 MNHEY and CDR2 SVGEGT. The CDR3 runs 16 residues. The CDR3 DNA is TGTGCCAGCGATAAGGGACTCACCTCTGGGGCCAACGTCCTGACTTTC. As protein: CASDKGLTSGANVLTF.

The V gene is TRBV20-1, the J gene TRBJ2-3; the D gene is possibly TRBD2 (5 bases). Germline-derived CDR1 and CDR2 are DFQATT and SNEGSKA (reference sequence). The CDR3 consists of 14 residues. The V and J ends lost 5 bases and 3 bases respectively, with 15 bases between them. CDR3 bases: TGCAGTGCTCCGGGAATGGCGGTAACAGATACGCAGTATTTT. It codes for CSAPGMAVTDTQYF.

This clonotype was detected ten times or more. The chain carries TRBV18 and TRBJ2-2; D is ambiguous. CDR3 size: 14 residues. Germline loops: CDR1 KGHSH, CDR2 LQKENI. V dropped 2 bases and J dropped 1 base, with 5 bases sitting between them. CDR3 bases: TGTGCCAGCTCACCAATAGGGAACACCGGGGAGCTGTTTTTT. It translates to CASSPIGNTGELFF. The full variable domain, its missing parts supplied by reference TRBV18 and TRBJ2-2, is NAGVMQNPRHLVRRRGQEARLRCSPMKGHSHVYWYRQLPEEGLKFMVYLQKENIIDESGMPKERFSAEFPKEGPSILRIQQVVRGDSAAYFCASSPIGNTGELFFGEGSRLTVL.

This clonotype was found a few times. The chain links TRBV7-9 to TRBJ2-2, with D perhaps given as TRBD1 or TRBD2 (5 bases each). Looked up from germline, CDR1 is SEHNR and CDR2 is FQNEAQ (reference sequence). The CDR3 spans 14 residues. With 4 bases removed from V and 7 bases from J, the gap between germline ends came to 13 bases. In DNA, the CDR3 is TGTGCCAGCAGCTACGGGACCCAAGGCGGGGAGCTGTTTTTT. Translation: CASSYGTQGGELFF.

This clonotype was recorded many times. This chain links TRBV28 with TRBJ2-3; D unclear. Trimming stripped 5 bases from V and 5 bases from J, with 17 bases between. CDR3 length equals 15 residues. CDR1 and CDR2 (germline): MDHEN, SYDVKM. CDR3 amino acids: CASSPLALLLDTQYF. The CDR3 DNA reads as TGTGCCAGCAGTCCCCTGGCTCTCCTATTAGATACGCAGTATTTT.

The chain employs TRBV6-5 and TRBJ2-2; unclear D gene. Germline V gene lookup returns CDR1 MNHEY and CDR2 SVGAGI. The CDR3 is 14 amino acids. V shed 4 bases and J shed 0 bases, with 6 bases lying between them. CDR3 region: CASSSPANTGELFF. The CDR3, as DNA: TGTGCCAGCAGTTCCCCAGCGAACACCGGGGAGCTGTTTTTT.

This clonotype was seen many times. This chain connects TRBV20-1 to TRBJ2-7; 12 nucleotides line up with TRBD1. The CDR3 consists of 16 residues. Germline V gene data show CDR1 as DFQATT and CDR2 as SNEGSKA (reference sequence). J was trimmed by 0 bases and V by 5 bases; bases with no gene match: 8. Here the CDR3 DNA reads TGCAGTGCTTCCGGGACAGGGGGCCCAAACTCCTACGAGCAGTACTTC. It codes for CSASGTGGPNSYEQYF.

In its sample, this clonotype was seen many times. The chain is built from TRBV20-1 and TRBJ2-7; 8 bases fit TRBD2. V lost 3 bases, J lost 0 bases, and 7 bases stayed unmatched. The germline CDR1 and CDR2 sequences are DFQATT and SNEGSKA (reference sequence). This CDR3 has 15 residues. The CDR3 region is CSASVSGKSSYEQYF. CDR3 sequence (DNA): TGCAGTGCTAGCGTTAGCGGGAAGAGCTCCTACGAGCAGTACTTC.

Only a few counts were recorded for this clonotype. The gene calls are TRBV19 and TRBJ2-1; 8 nucleotides agree with TRBD1. The CDR3 is 14 amino acids. The germline gives CDR1 LNHDA, CDR2 SQIVND (reference sequence). V trimming: 5 bases; J trimming: 2 bases; junction bases outside the gene matches: 2. Here the CDR3 DNA reads TGTGCCAGTAGTGAGGACAGGGCCTACAATGAGCAGTTCTTC. Amino acid sequence: CASSEDRAYNEQFF.

This clonotype was found many times. The chain combines TRBV2 with TRBJ2-7, with 10 bases aligning to TRBD1. The germline V gene has CDR1 SNHLY and CDR2 FYNNEI. The CDR3 runs to 15 residues. After removal of 5 bases from V and 0 bases from J, the junction contained 4 bases not matched to a gene. CDR3 nucleotide sequence: TGTGCCAGCAGTTTGGGACAGGGGAGCTCCTACGAGCAGTACTTC. This codes for CASSLGQGSSYEQYF.

For this clonotype: A much more abundant neighbour one base away suggests this may be a read error. J is TRBJ2-7 and V is TRBV6-2 or TRBV6-3; D may be TRBD1 (5 bases). V dropped 2 bases and J dropped 3 bases, with 8 bases sitting between them. Germline CDR1 reads MNHEY; CDR2 reads SVGEGT. The CDR3 has 13 residues. CDR3 region: CASSYRGFYEQYF. DNA of the CDR3: TGTGCCAGCAGTTACAGGGGTTTCTACGAGCAGTACTTC.